The present T cell receptor (beta chain) was sequenced within a study of blood T cell repertoires in COVID-19. Across the study: Sources were T cells, B-cell-depleted T cells, or PBMCs; the material itself was cDNA or gDNA.

Here immunoSEQ multiplex PCR was the method, and the copy in TCRdb shows in-frame clones only, minus some. The sample shows fewer than 70,000 clones, roughly 80% of them seen only once. The J segment lost 4 bases and the V segment lost 5 bases, leaving 7 bases of the junction unmatched. The germline V gene encodes CDR1 MNHEY and CDR2 SVGAGI. CDR3 size: 14 residues. This clone was seen a handful of times. The chain recombines TRBV6-5 with TRBJ2-7, with 8 bases identical to TRBD1. The source of this sequence is a man aged 55-75 years with acute or convalescent COVID-19. The sample taken for sequencing was peripheral blood. CDR3 protein: CASSRTGFGYEQYF. The CDR3 DNA reads as TGTGCCAGCAGTCGGACAGGGTTTGGGTACGAGCAGTACTTC.